The clone carrying this T cell receptor (beta chain) was counted at least ten times. The antigen is undetermined. This beta chain slipped into a library made for alpha chains as a stray read, so its size is not meaningful. CDR1 and CDR2 (germline): SNHLY, FYNNEI. The V end was cut by 5 bases, the J end by 1 base, with 10 bases between. This CDR3 is 14 amino acids long. Unique molecular identifiers, one per molecule, were present on every TCR cDNA molecule. MiXCR was run by TCRdb on the 5' RACE reads, yielding one entry per CDR3 protein. Among about 10,000 distinct CDR3 sequences listed, 9% to 15% were seen once. Sample time point: sample taken at primary tumor resection. A total of more than 65 untreated early-stage non-small cell lung cancer patients served as donors. Researchers sequenced whole RNA taken from tumor, nontumor lung or frozen PBMC without sorting. The data are from a study of spatial heterogeneity in lung cancer.

Notes on the study in general: Counts of expanded intratumoral alpha and beta TCRs tracked tumor mutation counts. Sequencing reached an estimated coverage of tumor T cells that was only around 7% for alpha chains and more than 12% for beta chains.

The sequencing used lung tumor tissue, collected at surgery. The sequence derives from a male donor with early-stage non-small cell lung cancer. The chain has TRBV2 and TRBJ2-3; possible D gene TRBD2, 6 bases. This chain's CDR3 is CASSFSGRTDTQYF. The CDR3 DNA sequence: TGTGCCAGCAGTTTTAGCGGCCGCACAGATACGCAGTATTTT.